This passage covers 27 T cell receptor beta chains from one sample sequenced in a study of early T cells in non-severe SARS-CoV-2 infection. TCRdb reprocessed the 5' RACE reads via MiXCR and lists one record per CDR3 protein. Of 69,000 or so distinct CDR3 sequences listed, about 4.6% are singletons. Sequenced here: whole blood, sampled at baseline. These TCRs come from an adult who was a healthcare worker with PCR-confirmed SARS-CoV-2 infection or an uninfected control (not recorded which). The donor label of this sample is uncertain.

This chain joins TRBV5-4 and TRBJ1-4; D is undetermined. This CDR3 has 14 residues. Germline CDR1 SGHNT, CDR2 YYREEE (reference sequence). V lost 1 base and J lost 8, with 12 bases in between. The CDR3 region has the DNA TGTGCCAGCAGCTTGAACACCGACGGCGAAAAACTGTTTTTT. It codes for CASSLNTDGEKLFF.

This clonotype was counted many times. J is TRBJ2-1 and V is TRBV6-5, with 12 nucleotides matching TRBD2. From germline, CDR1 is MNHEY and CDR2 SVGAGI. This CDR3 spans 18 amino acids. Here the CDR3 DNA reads TGTGCTTCACGTTGGGCTAGCGGGGGGGCCTCCCCTCGCAATGAGCAGTTCTTC. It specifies CASRWASGGASPRNEQFF.

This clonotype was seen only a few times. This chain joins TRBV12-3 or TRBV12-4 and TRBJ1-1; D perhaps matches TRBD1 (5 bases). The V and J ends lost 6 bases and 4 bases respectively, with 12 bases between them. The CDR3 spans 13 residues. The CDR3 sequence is CASSGTALTEAFF. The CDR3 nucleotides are TGTGCCAGCAGCGGGACGGCGCTCACTGAAGCTTTCTTT.

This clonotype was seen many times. The CDR3 DNA reads as TGTGCCAGCAGTTACTCTCGCGGGGGGTCATTTAGCTCCTACAATGAGCAGTTCTTC. Its protein is CASSYSRGGSFSSYNEQFF. The rearrangement links TRBV6-2 or TRBV6-3 to TRBJ2-1; TRBD2 agrees at 8 bases. From germline, CDR1 is MNHEY and CDR2 SVGEGT. There are 19 residues in the CDR3. With V trimmed by 0 bases and J by 0 bases, 10 bases remained unmatched.

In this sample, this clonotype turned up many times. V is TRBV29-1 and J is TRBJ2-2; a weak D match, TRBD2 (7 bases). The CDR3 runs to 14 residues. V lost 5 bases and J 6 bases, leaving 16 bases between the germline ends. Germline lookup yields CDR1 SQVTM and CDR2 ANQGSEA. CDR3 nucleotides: TGCAGCGTTTGGGAGGGGGGCGATGCCGGGGAGCTGTTTTTT. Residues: CSVWEGGDAGELFF.

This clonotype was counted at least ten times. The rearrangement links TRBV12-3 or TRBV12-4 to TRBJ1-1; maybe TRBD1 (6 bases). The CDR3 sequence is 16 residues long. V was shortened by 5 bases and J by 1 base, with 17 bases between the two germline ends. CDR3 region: CASSTAPGQPNTEAFF. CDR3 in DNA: TGTGCCAGCAGTACCGCACCGGGACAACCGAACACTGAAGCTTTCTTT.

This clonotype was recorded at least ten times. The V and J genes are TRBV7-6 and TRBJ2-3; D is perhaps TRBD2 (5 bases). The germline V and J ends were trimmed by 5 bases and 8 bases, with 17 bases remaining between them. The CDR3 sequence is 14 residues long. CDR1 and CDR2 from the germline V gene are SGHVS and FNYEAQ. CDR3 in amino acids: CASSLPLDAGTQYF. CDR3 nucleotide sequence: TGTGCCAGCAGCCTCCCACTAGACGCCGGTACGCAGTATTTT. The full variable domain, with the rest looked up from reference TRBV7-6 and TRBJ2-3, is GAGVSQSPRYKVTKRGQDVALRCDPISGHVSLYWYRQALGQGPEFLTYFNYEAQQDKSGLPNDRFSAERPEGSISTLTIQRTEQRDSAMYRCASSLPLDAGTQYFGPGTRLTVL.

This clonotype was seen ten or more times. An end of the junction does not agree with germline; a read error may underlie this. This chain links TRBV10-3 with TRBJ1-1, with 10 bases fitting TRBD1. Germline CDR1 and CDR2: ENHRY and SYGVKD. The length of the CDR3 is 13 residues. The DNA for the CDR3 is TGTGCCATCTGGGGGACAGGGGACACTGAAGTTTTCTTT. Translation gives CAIWGTGDTEVFF.

CDR3 nucleotides: TGTGCCAGCAGTTTACTTGGGGGTAACACTGAAGCTTTCTTT. This codes for CASSLLGGNTEAFF. The rearrangement links TRBV12-3 or TRBV12-4 to TRBJ1-1; perhaps TRBD1 as D (5 bases). The V end was cut by 2 bases, the J end by 2 bases, with 9 bases between. The CDR3 is made up of 14 amino acids.

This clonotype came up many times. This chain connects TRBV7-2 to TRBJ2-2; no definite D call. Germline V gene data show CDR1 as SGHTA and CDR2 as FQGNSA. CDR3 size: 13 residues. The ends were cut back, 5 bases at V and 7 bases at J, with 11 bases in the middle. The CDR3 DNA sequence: TGTGCCAGCAGCCCTCGAGATTTCGGGGAGCTGTTTTTT. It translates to CASSPRDFGELFF. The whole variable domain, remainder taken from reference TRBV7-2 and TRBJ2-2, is GAGVSQSPSNKVTEKGKDVELRCDPISGHTALYWYRQSLGQGLEFLIYFQGNSAPDKSGLPSDRFSAERTGGSVSTLTIQRTQQEDSAVYLCASSPRDFGELFFGEGSRLTVL.

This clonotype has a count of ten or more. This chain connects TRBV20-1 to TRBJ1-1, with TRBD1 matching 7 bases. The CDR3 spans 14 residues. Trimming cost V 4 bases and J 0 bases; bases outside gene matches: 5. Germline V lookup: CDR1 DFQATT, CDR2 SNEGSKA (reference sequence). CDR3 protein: CSANRQGMNTEAFF. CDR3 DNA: TGCAGTGCTAATCGACAGGGAATGAACACTGAAGCTTTCTTT.

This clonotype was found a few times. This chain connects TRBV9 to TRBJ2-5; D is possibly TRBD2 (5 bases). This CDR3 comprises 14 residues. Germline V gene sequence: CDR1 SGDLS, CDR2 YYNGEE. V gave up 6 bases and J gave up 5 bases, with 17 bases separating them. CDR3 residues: CASTPRDFFETQYF. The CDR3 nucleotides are TGTGCCAGCACCCCCCGGGATTTTTTCGAGACCCAGTACTTC.

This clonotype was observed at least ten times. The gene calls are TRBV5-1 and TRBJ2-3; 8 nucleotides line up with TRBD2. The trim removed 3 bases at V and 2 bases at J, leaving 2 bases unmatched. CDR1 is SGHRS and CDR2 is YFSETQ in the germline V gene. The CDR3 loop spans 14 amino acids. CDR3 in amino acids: CASSSLAVTDTQYF. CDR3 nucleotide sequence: TGCGCCAGCAGCTCACTAGCGGTCACAGATACGCAGTATTTT.

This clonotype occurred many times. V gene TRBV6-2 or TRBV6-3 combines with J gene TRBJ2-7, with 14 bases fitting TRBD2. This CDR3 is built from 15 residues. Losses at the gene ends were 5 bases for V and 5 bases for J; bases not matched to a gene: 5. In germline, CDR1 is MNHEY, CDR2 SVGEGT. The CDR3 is CASSDGLAGGDEQYF. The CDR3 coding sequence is TGTGCCAGCAGTGACGGACTAGCGGGGGGCGACGAGCAGTACTTC.

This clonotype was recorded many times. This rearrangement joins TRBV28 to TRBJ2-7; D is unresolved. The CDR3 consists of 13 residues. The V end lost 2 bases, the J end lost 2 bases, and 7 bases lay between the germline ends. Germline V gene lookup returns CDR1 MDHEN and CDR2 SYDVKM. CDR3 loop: CASSLNNPYEQYF. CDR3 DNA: TGTGCCAGCAGTTTAAACAACCCCTACGAGCAGTACTTC.

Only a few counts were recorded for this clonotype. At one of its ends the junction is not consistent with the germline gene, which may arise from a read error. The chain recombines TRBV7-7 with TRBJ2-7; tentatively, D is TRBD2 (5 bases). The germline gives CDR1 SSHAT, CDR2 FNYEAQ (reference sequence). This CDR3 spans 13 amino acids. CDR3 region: CASSWSEGNEQYF. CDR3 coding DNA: TGTGCTAGCAGCTGGAGCGAGGGAAATGAGCAGTACTTC.

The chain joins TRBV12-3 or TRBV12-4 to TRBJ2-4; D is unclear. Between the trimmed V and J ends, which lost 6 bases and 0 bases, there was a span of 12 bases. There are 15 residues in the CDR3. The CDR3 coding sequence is TGTGCCAGCAGCCCTCGACCTTTAGCCAAAAACATTCAGTACTTC. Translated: CASSPRPLAKNIQYF.

The chain's CDR3 is CASSPLARSHTEAFF. DNA of the CDR3: TGTGCCAGCAGCCCCCTAGCCCGCAGCCACACTGAAGCTTTCTTT. The V gene is TRBV3-1, the J gene TRBJ1-1; D uncertain. Germline V gene lookup returns CDR1 LGHDT and CDR2 YNNKEL (reference sequence). CDR3 length: 15 residues. V gave up 4 bases and J gave up 3 bases, with 15 bases separating them.

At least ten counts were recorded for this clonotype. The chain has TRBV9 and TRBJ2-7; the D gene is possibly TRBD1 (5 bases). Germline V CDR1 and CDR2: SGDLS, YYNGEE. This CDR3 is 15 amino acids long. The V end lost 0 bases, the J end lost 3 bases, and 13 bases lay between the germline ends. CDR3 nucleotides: TGTGCCAGCAGCGTAGCTACGTTGCAGGGCTACGAGCAGTACTTC. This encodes CASSVATLQGYEQYF.

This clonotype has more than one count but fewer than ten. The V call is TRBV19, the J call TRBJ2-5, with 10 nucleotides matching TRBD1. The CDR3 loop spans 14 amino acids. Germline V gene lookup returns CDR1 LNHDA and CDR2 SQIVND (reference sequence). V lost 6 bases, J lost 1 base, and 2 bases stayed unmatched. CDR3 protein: CASRRTGGQETQYF. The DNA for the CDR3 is TGTGCCAGTAGGAGGACAGGGGGCCAAGAGACCCAGTACTTC.

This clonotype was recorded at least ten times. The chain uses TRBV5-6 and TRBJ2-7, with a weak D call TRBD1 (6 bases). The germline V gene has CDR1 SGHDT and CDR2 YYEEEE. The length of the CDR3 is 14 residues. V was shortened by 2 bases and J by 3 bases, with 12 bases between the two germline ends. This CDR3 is CASSFWAGDYEQYF. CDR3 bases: TGTGCCAGCAGCTTCTGGGCAGGGGACTACGAGCAGTACTTC.

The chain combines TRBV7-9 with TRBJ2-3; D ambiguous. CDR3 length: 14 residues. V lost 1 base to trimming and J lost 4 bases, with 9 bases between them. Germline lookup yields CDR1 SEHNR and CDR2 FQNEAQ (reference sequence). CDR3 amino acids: CASSLVGGADTQYF. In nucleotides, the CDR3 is TGTGCCAGCAGCTTAGTAGGTGGGGCAGATACGCAGTATTTT.

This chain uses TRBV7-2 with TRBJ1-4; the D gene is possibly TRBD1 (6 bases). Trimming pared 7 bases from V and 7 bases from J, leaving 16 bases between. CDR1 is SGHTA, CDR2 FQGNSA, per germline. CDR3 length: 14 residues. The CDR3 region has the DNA TGTGCCAGCACCGACAGGTCGAGTAGTGAAAAACTGTTTTTT. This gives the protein CASTDRSSSEKLFF.

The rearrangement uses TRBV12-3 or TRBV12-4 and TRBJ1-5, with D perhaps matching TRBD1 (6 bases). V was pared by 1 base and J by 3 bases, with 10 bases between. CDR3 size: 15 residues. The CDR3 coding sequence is TGTGCCAGCAGTTTAGGACAGGCCCTCAATCAGCCCCAGCATTTT. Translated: CASSLGQALNQPQHF.

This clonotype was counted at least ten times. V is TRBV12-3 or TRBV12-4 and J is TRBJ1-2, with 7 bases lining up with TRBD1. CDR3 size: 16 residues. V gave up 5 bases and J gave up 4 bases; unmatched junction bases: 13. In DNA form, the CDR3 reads TGTGCCAGCAGTCCCATGTTGACAGGGTTCGGCTATGGCTACACCTTC. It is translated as CASSPMLTGFGYGYTF.

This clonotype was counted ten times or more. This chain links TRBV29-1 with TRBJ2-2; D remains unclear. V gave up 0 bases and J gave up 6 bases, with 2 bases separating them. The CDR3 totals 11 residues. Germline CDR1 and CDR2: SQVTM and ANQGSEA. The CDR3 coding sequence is TGCAGCGTTGAAGATCCCGGGGAGCTGTTTTTT. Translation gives CSVEDPGELFF.

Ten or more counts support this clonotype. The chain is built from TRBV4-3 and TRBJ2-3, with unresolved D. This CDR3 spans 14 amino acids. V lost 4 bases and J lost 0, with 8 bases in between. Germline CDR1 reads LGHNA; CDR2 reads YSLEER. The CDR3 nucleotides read TGCGCCAGCAGCCCGGATATCAGCACAGATACGCAGTATTTT. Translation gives CASSPDISTDTQYF.